This is a list of T cell receptor beta chains from one sample in a study of vaccination and CD4 T cells after COVID-19. The antigens for these receptors are not known. One entry per CDR3 protein, called by TCRdb with MiXCR from the PCR reads. Among roughly 6,600 distinct CDR3 sequences listed, 22% were seen once. The material sequenced was CD4+ T cells from blood, cultured in vitro, taken after SARS-CoV-2 vaccination. The source is a human donor who had recovered from COVID-19. CDR3s include the opening cysteine and the closing phenylalanine or tryptophan. Each record gives: clone size, D gene, J gene, V gene, CDR3 protein, CDR3 DNA. D genes are given only for firm matches. Rows may omit the clone size; those that give it use once, few, many or a size class.

medium-sized | . | TRBJ1-2 | TRBV28 | CASSSTGYGYTF | TGTGCCAGCAGTTCCACAGGGTATGGCTACACCTTC
. | TRBD2 | TRBJ2-5 | TRBV28 | CASSTPRQRGGQETQYF | TGTGCCAGCAGTACGCCGCGGCAGCGGGGGGGACAAGAGACCCAGTACTTC
. | . | TRBJ1-5 | TRBV11-3 | CASSTPKRSNQPQHF | TGTGCCAGCAGCACGCCAAAACGGAGCAATCAGCCCCAGCATTTT
medium-sized | . | TRBJ1-2 | TRBV20-1 | CSAREGPGYGYTF | TGCAGTGCTAGAGAGGGTCCAGGCTATGGCTACACCTTC
few | TRBD2 | TRBJ2-1 | TRBV20-1 | CSAHPPRGGDNEQFF | TGCAGTGCCCATCCCCCGCGGGGGGGGGACAATGAGCAGTTCTTC
. | . | TRBJ2-1 | TRBV19 | CAPPASAHAEQFF | TGTGCCCCCCCGGCTAGCGCGCACGCTGAGCAGTTCTTC
medium-sized | . | TRBJ2-7 | TRBV7-9 | CASSPRGNTYEQYF | TGTGCCAGCAGCCCCCGGGGAAATACCTACGAGCAGTACTTC
medium-sized | . | TRBJ2-7 | TRBV20-1 | CSARGPVYEQYF | TGCAGTGCTAGGGGACCTGTCTACGAGCAGTACTTC
. | TRBD1 | TRBJ2-7 | TRBV5-1 | CASSSQGASNEQYF | TGCGCCAGCAGCTCACAGGGGGCATCTAACGAGCAGTACTTC
. | . | TRBJ2-1 | TRBV29-1 | CSALTGYNEQFF | TGCAGCGCGCTTACGGGGTACAATGAGCAGTTCTTC
medium-sized | . | TRBJ1-2 | TRBV7-2 | CASSLEEGIYGYTF | TGTGCCAGCAGCTTAGAAGAGGGGATCTATGGCTACACCTTC
. | . | TRBJ2-7 | TRBV6-1 | CASSRRADSYEQYF | TGTGCCAGCAGCCGAAGGGCGGATTCCTACGAGCAGTACTTC
. | TRBD2 | TRBJ2-7 | TRBV11-2 | CASSLNERGGYEQYF | TGTGCCAGCAGCTTAAACGAGCGGGGGGGCTACGAGCAGTACTTC
medium-sized | . | TRBJ2-7 | TRBV6-5 | CASSSSGSLHYEQYF | TGTGCCAGCAGTTCCTCCGGGAGCCTACACTACGAGCAGTACTTC
. | TRBD2 | TRBJ2-3 | TRBV7-3 | CASSLAGADTQYF | TGTGCCAGCAGCTTAGCGGGGGCAGATACGCAGTATTTT
. | . | TRBJ2-7 | TRBV4-2 | CASSQDRRGIGGEQYF | TGTGCCAGCAGCCAAGATCGCCGCGGGATAGGGGGCGAGCAGTACTTC
few | TRBD2 | TRBJ2-7 | TRBV11-3 | CASSESGGPSYEQYF | TGTGCCAGCAGCGAAAGCGGGGGGCCCTCCTACGAGCAGTACTTC
. | . | TRBJ2-7 | TRBV12-3/TRBV12-4 | CASSFYEQYF | TGTGCCAGCAGTTTCTACGAGCAGTACTTC
. | . | TRBJ2-3 | TRBV20-1 | CSARDPRGSTDTQYF | TGCAGTGCTAGAGATCCCAGGGGAAGCACAGATACGCAGTATTTT
medium-sized | . | TRBJ2-7 | TRBV7-9 | CASSLATGTGLHEQYF | TGTGCCAGCAGCTTAGCGACGGGAACAGGGTTGCACGAGCAGTACTTC
. | . | TRBJ1-5 | TRBV7-2 | CASSLDSNRNQPQHF | TGTGCCAGCAGCTTAGATTCGAACAGGAATCAGCCCCAGCATTTT
medium-sized | . | TRBJ2-1 | TRBV15 | CATSRDWWQGYNEQFF | TGTGCCACCAGCAGAGATTGGTGGCAGGGCTACAATGAGCAGTTCTTC
medium-sized | . | TRBJ2-3 | TRBV7-2 | CASRRVASTDTQYF | TGTGCCAGCCGCCGTGTGGCTAGCACAGATACGCAGTATTTT
. | . | TRBJ2-1 | TRBV10-3 | CAISERGYNEQFF | TGTGCCATCAGTGAGCGGGGCTACAATGAGCAGTTCTTC
. | . | TRBJ2-1 | TRBV24-1 | CATSASPGAGDYNEQFF | TGTGCCACCAGTGCCTCCCCTGGGGCAGGGGACTACAATGAGCAGTTCTTC
medium-sized | . | TRBJ2-7 | TRBV20-1 | CSATSPGANEQYF | TGCAGTGCCACAAGTCCGGGGGCTAACGAGCAGTACTTC
few | . | TRBJ2-5 | TRBV10-3 | CAISDSKLSATQYF | TGTGCCATCAGTGACTCCAAGCTTTCGGCGACCCAGTACTTC
few | . | TRBJ2-3 | TRBV6-5 | CASSWGSTDTQYF | TGTGCCAGCAGTTGGGGGAGCACAGATACGCAGTATTTT
few | TRBD1 | TRBJ1-2 | TRBV7-8 | CASSARRDREYGYTF | TGTGCCAGCAGCGCCCGCCGGGACAGGGAATACGGCTACACCTTC
few | . | TRBJ1-6 | TRBV21-1 | CASSGTGARSPLHF | TGTGCCAGCAGCGGGACAGGAGCTCGTTCACCCCTCCACTTT
. | TRBD2 | TRBJ2-5 | TRBV6-5 | CASSYSSVAWLAGGRKTQYF | TGTGCCAGCAGTTACTCTTCGGTGGCATGGCTAGCGGGAGGCAGAAAGACCCAGTACTTC
medium-sized | . | TRBJ2-7 | TRBV28 | CASSILGRWGADGYEQYF | TGTGCCAGCAGTATCTTGGGGCGGTGGGGCGCGGACGGCTACGAGCAGTACTTC
medium-sized | TRBD2 | TRBJ2-7 | TRBV20-1 | CSADKGTSGRLREQYF | TGCAGTGCTGATAAAGGGACTAGCGGGAGACTTCGCGAGCAGTACTTC
. | TRBD2 | TRBJ2-3 | TRBV7-8 | CASSLDRILAEGPTATQYF | TGTGCCAGCAGCCTCGACAGAATACTAGCGGAGGGCCCCACAGCTACGCAGTATTTT
few | . | TRBJ1-5 | TRBV6-5 | CASSYSRGNSNQPQHF | TGTGCCAGCAGTTACTCGAGAGGGAATAGCAATCAGCCCCAGCATTTT
. | TRBD1 | TRBJ1-2 | TRBV6-2/TRBV6-3 | CASSTPATGYYGYTF | TGTGCCAGCAGTACCCCAGCGACAGGGTACTATGGCTACACCTTC
medium-sized | TRBD1 | TRBJ2-7 | TRBV6-1 | CASRRAPGTGEAEQYF | TGTGCCAGCCGCCGGGCCCCCGGGACAGGCGAAGCCGAGCAGTACTTC
medium-sized | . | TRBJ1-6 | TRBV28 | CASSLADNSPLHF | TGTGCCAGCAGTTTAGCAGATAATTCACCCCTCCACTTT
few | . | TRBJ2-1 | TRBV20-1 | CSEDGRYNEQFF | TGCAGTGAAGACGGACGATACAATGAGCAGTTCTTC
. | TRBD2 | TRBJ2-6 | TRBV29-1 | CSVDGGGSPGANVLTF | TGCAGCGTTGATGGAGGCGGGAGTCCAGGGGCCAACGTCCTGACTTTC
few | . | TRBJ1-5 | TRBV19 | CASVRRGGNQPQHF | TGTGCCAGTGTTCGAAGGGGTGGCAATCAGCCCCAGCATTTT
medium-sized | TRBD1 | TRBJ2-5 | TRBV6-1 | CASTVLGQGDQTQYF | TGTGCCAGCACGGTTTTAGGGCAGGGGGACCAGACCCAGTACTTC
few | . | TRBJ2-1 | TRBV6-4 | CASSEMFAGGEQFF | TGTGCCAGCAGTGAGATGTTTGCTGGGGGTGAGCAGTTCTTC
few | . | TRBJ2-5 | TRBV2 | CASTTGTLETQYF | TGTGCCAGCACTACCGGGACTTTGGAGACCCAGTACTTC
medium-sized | . | TRBJ1-2 | TRBV28 | CASSLRRGYTF | TGTGCCAGCAGTTTAAGGCGGGGCTACACCTTC
few | . | TRBJ2-2 | TRBV27 | CASSLSGGINTGELFF | TGTGCCAGCAGTTTATCAGGAGGGATCAACACCGGGGAGCTGTTTTTT
. | . | TRBJ2-3 | TRBV4-2 | CASSPAGVADTQYF | TGTGCCAGCAGCCCTGCCGGGGTGGCAGATACGCAGTATTTT
few | TRBD2 | TRBJ2-3 | TRBV27 | CASSLSGGGARDTQYF | TGTGCCAGCAGTTTATCGGGCGGGGGGGCCAGGGATACGCAGTATTTT
. | . | TRBJ2-6 | TRBV4-3 | CASSQGGQGANVLTF | TGCGCCAGCAGCCAAGGGGGGCAAGGGGCCAACGTCCTGACTTTC
. | . | TRBJ1-5 | TRBV6-2/TRBV6-3 | CASSRVQKGYSNQPQHF | TGTGCCAGCAGTCGGGTACAAAAGGGGTATAGCAATCAGCCCCAGCATTTT
. | . | TRBJ1-1 | TRBV4-2 | CASGGGDTEAFF | TGTGCCAGCGGAGGGGGGGACACTGAAGCTTTCTTT
few | . | TRBJ1-2 | TRBV6-4 | CASSEGPRSYGYTF | TGTGCCAGCAGTGAGGGGCCGAGAAGCTATGGCTACACCTTC
. | . | TRBJ2-1 | TRBV6-2/TRBV6-3 | CASSSRGQSSYNEQFF | TGTGCCAGCAGTTCTCGAGGGCAGAGCTCCTACAATGAGCAGTTCTTC
medium-sized | . | TRBJ2-5 | TRBV20-1 | CSASLQETQYF | TGCAGTGCTAGTCTCCAAGAGACCCAGTACTTC
. | TRBD1 | TRBJ2-2 | TRBV27 | CASSLEGQGNTGELFF | TGTGCCAGCAGTTTAGAGGGACAGGGGAACACCGGGGAGCTGTTTTTT
few | . | TRBJ1-5 | TRBV6-4 | CASSSESNQPQHF | TGTGCCAGCAGCTCAGAAAGCAATCAGCCCCAGCATTTT
. | . | TRBJ1-6 | TRBV6-1 | CASSEAQVGSSYNSPLHF | TGTGCCAGCAGTGAAGCCCAAGTGGGGTCCTCCTATAATTCACCCCTCCACTTT